This TCR beta chain is from a study of shared clonotypes between healthy human individuals. Whole-study findings and limits: The generation probabilities recorded for non-shared clonotypes fell below those of clonotypes shared by all four donors. Memory subsets had estimated richness that was generally smaller than that of naive subsets. Among a handful of donors, approximately 4.6% of naive CD4 clonotypes were found in common.

About this clone: What it binds is not known.

CD45RO-negative CD8 cells positively selected for CCR7 made up the naive population, which excluded terminally differentiated effector memory CD45RA+ cells. Among the donors, all were Caucasian adults who lived in Nashville, Tennessee. Here immunoSEQ multiplex PCR was the method, and the copy in TCRdb shows in-frame clones only, minus some. The repertoire holds about 2,200,000 clones, with roughly 91% as singletons. The CDR3 has 15 amino acids. Germline V gives CDR1 SGHRS, CDR2 YFSETQ. Trimming removed 4 bases at V and 5 bases at J, with 18 bases between. This receptor was identified in a man aged 18 to 30 in good health. Some clones in this sample may be carry-over from other donors' samples. The specimen was naive CD8+ T cells from PBMCs. J is TRBJ1-1 and V is TRBV5-1; D remains ambiguous. The chain's CDR3 is CASSTTLNLSTEAFF. The CDR3 DNA sequence: TGCGCCAGCAGCACCACCCTCAATTTGAGTACTGAAGCTTTCTTT.